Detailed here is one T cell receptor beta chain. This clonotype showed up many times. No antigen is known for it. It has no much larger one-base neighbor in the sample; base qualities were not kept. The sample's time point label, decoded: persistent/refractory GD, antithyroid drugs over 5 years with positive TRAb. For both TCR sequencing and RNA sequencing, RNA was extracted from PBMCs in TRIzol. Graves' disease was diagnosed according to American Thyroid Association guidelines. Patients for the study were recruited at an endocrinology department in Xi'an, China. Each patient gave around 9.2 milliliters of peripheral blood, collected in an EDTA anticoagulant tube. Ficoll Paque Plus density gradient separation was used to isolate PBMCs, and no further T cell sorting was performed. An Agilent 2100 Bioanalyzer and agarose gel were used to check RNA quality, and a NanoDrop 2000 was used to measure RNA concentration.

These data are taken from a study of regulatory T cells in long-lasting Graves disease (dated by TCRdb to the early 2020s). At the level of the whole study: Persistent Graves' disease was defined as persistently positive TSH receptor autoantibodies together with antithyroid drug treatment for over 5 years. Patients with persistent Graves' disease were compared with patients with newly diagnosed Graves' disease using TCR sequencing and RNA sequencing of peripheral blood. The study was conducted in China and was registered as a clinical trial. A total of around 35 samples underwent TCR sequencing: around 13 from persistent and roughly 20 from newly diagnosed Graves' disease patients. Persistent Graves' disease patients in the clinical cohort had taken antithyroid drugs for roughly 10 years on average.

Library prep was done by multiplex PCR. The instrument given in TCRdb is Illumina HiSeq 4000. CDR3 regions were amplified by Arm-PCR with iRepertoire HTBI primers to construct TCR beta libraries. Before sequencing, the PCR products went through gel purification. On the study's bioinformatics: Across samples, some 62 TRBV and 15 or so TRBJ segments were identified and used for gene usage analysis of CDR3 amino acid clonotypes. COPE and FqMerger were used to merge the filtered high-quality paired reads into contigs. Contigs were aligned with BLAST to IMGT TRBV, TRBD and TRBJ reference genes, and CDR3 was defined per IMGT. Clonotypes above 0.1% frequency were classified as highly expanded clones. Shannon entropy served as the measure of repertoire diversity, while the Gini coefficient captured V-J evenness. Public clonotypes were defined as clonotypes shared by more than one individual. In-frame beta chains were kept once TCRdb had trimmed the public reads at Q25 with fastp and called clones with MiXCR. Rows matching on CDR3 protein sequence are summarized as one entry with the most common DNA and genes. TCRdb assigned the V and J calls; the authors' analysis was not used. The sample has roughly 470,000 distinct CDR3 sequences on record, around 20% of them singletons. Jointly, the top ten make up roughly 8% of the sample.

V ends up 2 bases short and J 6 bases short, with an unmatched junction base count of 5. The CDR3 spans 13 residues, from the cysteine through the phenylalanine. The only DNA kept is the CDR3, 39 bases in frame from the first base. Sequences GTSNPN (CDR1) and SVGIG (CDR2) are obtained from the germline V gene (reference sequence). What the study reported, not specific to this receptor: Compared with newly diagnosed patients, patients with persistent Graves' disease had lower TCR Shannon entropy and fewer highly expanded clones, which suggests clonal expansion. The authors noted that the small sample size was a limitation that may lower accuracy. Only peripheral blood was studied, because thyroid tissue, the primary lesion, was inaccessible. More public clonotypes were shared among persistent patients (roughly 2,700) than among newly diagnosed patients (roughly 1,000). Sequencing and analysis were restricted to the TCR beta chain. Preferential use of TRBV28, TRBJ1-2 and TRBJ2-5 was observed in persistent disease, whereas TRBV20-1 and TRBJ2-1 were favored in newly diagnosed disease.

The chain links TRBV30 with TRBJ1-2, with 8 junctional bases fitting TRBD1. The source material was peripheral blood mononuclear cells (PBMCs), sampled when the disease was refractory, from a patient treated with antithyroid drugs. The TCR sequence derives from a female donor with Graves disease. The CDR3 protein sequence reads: CAWSLTGANGYTF. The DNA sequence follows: TGTGCCTGGAGTTTGACAGGGGCCAATGGCTACACCTTC. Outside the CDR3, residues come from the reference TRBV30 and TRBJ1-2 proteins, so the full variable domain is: SQTIHQWPATLVQPVGSPLSLECTVEGTSNPNLYWYRQAAGRGLQLLFYSVGIGQISSEVPQNLSASRPQDRQFILSSKKLLLSDSGFYLCAWSLTGANGYTFGSGTRLTVV.